One sample yielded the 25 T cell receptor beta chains listed below, sequenced in a study of T cell responses to AZD1222 COVID-19 vaccine. Produced via immunoSEQ multiplex PCR; TCRdb's table is partial and in-frame only. The repertoire includes approximately 100,000 clones, about 85% of them detected once, and about 2.5% sits in the top ten. The sample here was peripheral blood, taken 28 days after the second AZD1222 dose. Receptors were obtained from an adult who received the AZD1222 COVID-19 vaccine.

V gene TRBV30 combines with J gene TRBJ2-7; the D is unclear. CDR3 length: 12 residues. V shed 2 bases and J shed 2 bases, with 7 bases lying between them. Germline lookup yields CDR1 GTSNPN and CDR2 SVGIG (reference sequence). In DNA form, the CDR3 reads TGTGCCTGGAGTCGGCCCGCCTACGAGCAGTACTTC. Translated, it gives CAWSRPAYEQYF. The whole variable domain, remainder taken from reference TRBV30 and TRBJ2-7, is SQTIHQWPATLVQPVGSPLSLECTVEGTSNPNLYWYRQAAGRGLQLLFYSVGIGQISSEVPQNLSASRPQDRQFILSSKKLLLSDSGFYLCAWSRPAYEQYFGPGTRLTVT.

This clone showed up just once. The chain links TRBV28 to TRBJ1-2; 10 nucleotides match TRBD1. The CDR3 is 14 residues long. The ends lost 5 bases at V and 7 bases at J; junction bases unmatched: 7. Looked up from germline, CDR1 is MDHEN and CDR2 is SYDVKM. The CDR3 nucleotides are TGTGCCAGCAGTCCACCGACAGGGGGCCTTGGCTACACCTTC. This codes for CASSPPTGGLGYTF.

The chain recombines TRBV5-4 with TRBJ2-7; 10 bases are a match to TRBD2. The CDR3 is made up of 16 amino acids. Trimming removed 0 bases from V and 1 base from J; junction bases left unmatched: 4. Germline lookup yields CDR1 SGHNT and CDR2 YYREEE (reference sequence). The CDR3 DNA follows: TGTGCCAGCAGCTTGGGGACTAGCGGTAATTCCTACGAGCAGTACTTC. Its translation is CASSLGTSGNSYEQYF.

This chain uses TRBV27 with TRBJ2-7; 9 bases are shared with TRBD2. Unmatched junction bases numbered 7, after V lost 5 bases and J lost 2 bases. This CDR3 contains 15 residues. Germline CDR1 MNHEY, CDR2 SMNVEV (reference sequence). CDR3 sequence reads: CASSPEGLAPYEQYF. CDR3 DNA: TGTGCCAGCAGTCCTGAGGGACTAGCCCCCTACGAGCAGTACTTC.

The CDR3 DNA reads TGCAGCGTAAGAGCGGGAGGAGACGCTAGGAATGAGCAGTTCTTC. Its protein product is CSVRAGGDARNEQFF. The chain is built from TRBV29-1 and TRBJ2-1; 9 positions agree with TRBD2. Germline trimming cut 6 bases from V and 7 bases from J; bases unmatched to any gene: 13. This CDR3 is built from 15 residues. Germline loops: CDR1 SQVTM, CDR2 ANQGSEA.

V usage is TRBV7-6 and J usage is TRBJ2-1, with a possible D match to TRBD2 (7 bases). Trimming shortened V by 4 bases and J by 0 bases, and 13 bases separated the two germline ends. Germline V gene data show CDR1 as SGHVS and CDR2 as FNYEAQ. The CDR3 runs 16 residues. The DNA for the CDR3 is TGTGCCAGCAGCTCCAGGGGCGGGAGCTCCTACAATGAGCAGTTCTTC. This translates into CASSSRGGSSYNEQFF.

In the case of this clone: The junction departs from the called germline gene at one end, perhaps through a read error. V gene TRBV7-8 combines with J gene TRBJ1-1; D remains ambiguous. CDR1 and CDR2 (germline): SGHVS, FQNEAQ. The CDR3 is 9 amino acids. This chain's CDR3 is CASSPQFFF. CDR3 nucleotide sequence: TGTGCCAGCAGCCCCCAGTTTTTTTTT.

This sequence joins TRBV28 and TRBJ2-1; TRBD1 aligns across 8 bases. The CDR3 totals 16 residues. V trimming: 4 bases; J trimming: 2 bases; junction bases outside the gene matches: 7. CDR1 is MDHEN, CDR2 SYDVKM, per germline. The CDR3 coding sequence is TGTGCCAGCAGTTACTCTCCGGACAGGGCCTACAATGAGCAGTTCTTC. Translated, it gives CASSYSPDRAYNEQFF.

The chain has TRBV15 and TRBJ2-1; no clear D gene. The germline CDR1 and CDR2 sequences are LNHNV and YYDKDF (reference sequence). The CDR3 sequence is 13 residues long. Trimming pared 4 bases from V and 5 bases from J, leaving 9 bases between. CDR3 region: CATSIHGNNEQFF. The CDR3 DNA reads TGTGCCACCAGCATCCACGGAAACAATGAGCAGTTCTTC.

The rearrangement links TRBV5-1 to TRBJ2-1; D is perhaps TRBD2 (5 bases). Germline-derived CDR1 and CDR2 are SGHRS and YFSETQ. CDR3 size: 15 residues. Trimming pared 3 bases from V and 7 bases from J, leaving 17 bases between. CDR3 sequence: CASSSLGEWGNEQFF. In nucleotides, the CDR3 is TGCGCCAGCAGCTCCCTTGGGGAGTGGGGAAATGAGCAGTTCTTC.

The chain is built from TRBV12-1 and TRBJ1-4; the table calls TRBD1, which could not be checked here. TRBV12-1 is a pseudogene. CDR3 length: 14 amino acids. The DNA for the CDR3 is TGTGCCAGCAGCTGCCCGACAGGGGGAGAAAAACTGTTTTTT. Its translation is CASSCPTGGEKLFF.

The chain is built from TRBV27 and TRBJ1-2; the D is unclear. V was pared by 5 bases and J by 2 bases, with 12 bases between. This CDR3 has 14 amino acids. Germline CDR1 reads MNHEY; CDR2 reads SMNVEV (reference sequence). The CDR3 DNA reads TGTGCCAGCAGTCGAGGTACACTGAACTATGGCTACACCTTC. Its protein is CASSRGTLNYGYTF.

The chain joins TRBV29-1 to TRBJ1-1, with D hard to call. Germline assignment: CDR1 SQVTM and CDR2 ANQGSEA. The CDR3 sequence is 11 residues long. V dropped 4 bases and J dropped 4 bases, with 7 bases sitting between them. The CDR3 loop is CSVGHGTEAFF. The DNA of the CDR3 is TGCAGCGTTGGGCATGGCACTGAAGCTTTCTTT.

The chain carries TRBV20-1 and TRBJ2-1, with TRBD2 identical over 8 bases. Germline V CDR1 and CDR2: DFQATT, SNEGSKA (reference sequence). The CDR3 spans 17 residues. V was clipped by 3 bases and J by 4 bases; unmatched bases: 14. The CDR3 here is CSASGGVASGLYNEQFF. The CDR3 DNA follows: TGCAGTGCTAGTGGGGGGGTGGCTAGCGGGCTTTACAATGAGCAGTTCTTC.

V and J are TRBV10-1 and TRBJ1-5; unclear D gene. V was pared by 10 bases and J by 1 base, with 8 bases between. Germline assignment: CDR1 WNHNN and CDR2 SYGVQD (reference sequence). The CDR3 is made up of 12 amino acids. CDR3 residues: CANSESNQPQHF. CDR3 nucleotide sequence: TGCGCCAACTCTGAAAGCAATCAGCCCCAGCATTTT.

The chain recombines TRBV5-1 with TRBJ2-7, with 12 nucleotides matching TRBD2. The CDR3 length is 22 residues. Trimming took 4 bases from V and 4 from J; bases not matched to a gene: 27. Germline V CDR1 and CDR2: SGHRS, YFSETQ. The CDR3 protein is CASSRDSSSGRALSSSAYEQYF. CDR3 DNA sequence: TGCGCCAGCAGCCGGGACAGCTCTAGCGGGAGGGCCCTCAGTAGTTCCGCTTACGAGCAGTACTTC. The full variable domain, rest sourced from reference TRBV5-1 and TRBJ2-7, is KAGVTQTPRYLIKTRGQQVTLSCSPISGHRSVSWYQQTPGQGLQFLFEYFSETQRNKGNFPGRFSGRQFSNSRSEMNVSTLELGDSALYLCASSRDSSSGRALSSSAYEQYFGPGTRLTVT.

V usage is TRBV18 and J usage is TRBJ1-1; no reliable D call. Germline V gives CDR1 KGHSH, CDR2 LQKENI. V was shortened by 1 base and J by 2 bases, with 8 bases between the two germline ends. This CDR3 is built from 14 residues. The CDR3 DNA follows: TGTGCCAGCTCACCACGGGCGGGTAACACTGAAGCTTTCTTT. Its translation: CASSPRAGNTEAFF.

The chain employs TRBV27 and TRBJ1-1; possible D gene TRBD1, 5 bases. V lost 2 bases, J lost 3 bases, and 13 bases lay in between. Germline V gives CDR1 MNHEY, CDR2 SMNVEV (reference sequence). This CDR3 has 15 amino acids. The CDR3 DNA reads TGTGCCAGCAGTTTAACGCCAAGGGGAGACACTGAAGCTTTCTTT. Protein product: CASSLTPRGDTEAFF.

This clone was seen just once. This chain uses TRBV15 with TRBJ1-5, with a possible D match to TRBD1 (5 bases). This CDR3 comprises 16 residues. Looked up from germline, CDR1 is LNHNV and CDR2 is YYDKDF (reference sequence). Trimming cost V 1 base and J 9 bases, with 19 bases left between them. This chain's CDR3 is CATSRVIGAGSGPQHF. In DNA form, the CDR3 reads TGTGCCACCAGCAGAGTCATCGGGGCGGGTTCGGGGCCCCAGCATTTT.

This clone was seen just once. The sample carries other DNA sequences with the same CDR3. This chain uses TRBV7-9 with TRBJ1-2, with D maybe TRBD1 (6 bases). Germline lookup yields CDR1 SEHNR and CDR2 FQNEAQ (reference sequence). Between the trimmed V and J ends, which lost 1 base and 4 bases, there was a span of 13 bases. The length of the CDR3 is 15 residues. The CDR3 spells CASSLGTGGGYGYTF. In nucleotides, the CDR3 is TGTGCCAGCAGCTTAGGAACCGGGGGCGGCTATGGCTACACCTTC.

The rearrangement uses TRBV3-1 (or the pseudogene TRBV3-2) and TRBJ2-1, with D perhaps matching TRBD1 (6 bases). The germline gives CDR1 LGHDT, CDR2 YNNKEL (reference sequence). The V end was cut by 4 bases, the J end by 2 bases, with 12 bases between. This CDR3 has 15 residues. CDR3: CASSPQGTAYNEQFF. The DNA of the CDR3 is TGTGCCAGCAGCCCACAGGGAACCGCCTACAATGAGCAGTTCTTC.

The chain couples TRBV28 to TRBJ1-3, with 7 bases that match TRBD1. V dropped 5 bases and J dropped 0; count of bases not matched to a gene: 4. The CDR3 runs 15 residues. The V gene's germline CDR1 is MDHEN and CDR2 SYDVKM. The CDR3 sequence: CASSMGTVSGNTIYF. DNA for the CDR3: TGTGCCAGCAGTATGGGGACAGTCTCTGGAAACACCATATATTTT.

This clone was picked up a small number of times. V and J are TRBV19 and TRBJ2-2; TRBD1 matches at 10 bases. This CDR3 comprises 16 residues. Germline CDR1 is LNHDA and CDR2 is SQIVND (reference sequence). J gave up 0 bases and V 3 bases, and 1 base lay outside the gene matches. CDR3 nucleotides: TGTGCCAGTAGTATGGGACAGGGGACGAACACCGGGGAGCTGTTTTTT. Protein: CASSMGQGTNTGELFF.

The V and J genes are TRBV4-1 and TRBJ2-3, with 8 bases aligning to TRBD2. V was clipped by 0 bases and J by 0 bases; unmatched bases: 17. Germline V lookup: CDR1 MGHRA, CDR2 YSYEKL. CDR3 length: 21 amino acids. CDR3 in DNA: TGCGCCAGCAGCCAAGATACTAAGAGCGGGAGTCTTCGCCAGAGCACAGATACGCAGTATTTT. Its translation: CASSQDTKSGSLRQSTDTQYF.

This sequence joins TRBV7-3 and TRBJ2-1; 8 bases fit TRBD2. This CDR3 has 14 amino acids. The germline V gene encodes CDR1 SGHTA and CDR2 FQGTGA. The V segment lost 6 bases and the J segment 9 bases; nucleotides outside the gene matches: 10. The CDR3 loop is CASSPGLAGGEQFF. In DNA form, the CDR3 reads TGTGCCAGCAGTCCCGGACTAGCAGGCGGTGAGCAGTTCTTC.